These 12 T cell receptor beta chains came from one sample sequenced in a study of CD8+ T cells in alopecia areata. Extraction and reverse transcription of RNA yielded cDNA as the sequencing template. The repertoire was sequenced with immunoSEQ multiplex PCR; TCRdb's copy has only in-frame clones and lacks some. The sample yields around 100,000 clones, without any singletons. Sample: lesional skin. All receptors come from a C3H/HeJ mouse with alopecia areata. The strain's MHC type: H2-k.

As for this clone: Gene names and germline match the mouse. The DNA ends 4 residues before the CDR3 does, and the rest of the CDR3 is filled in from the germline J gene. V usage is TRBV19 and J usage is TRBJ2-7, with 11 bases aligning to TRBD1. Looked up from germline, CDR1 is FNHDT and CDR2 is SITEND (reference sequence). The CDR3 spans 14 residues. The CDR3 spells CASNSGTGGYEQYF. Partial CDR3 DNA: TGTGCCAGCAACTCCGGGACAGGGGGATAT.

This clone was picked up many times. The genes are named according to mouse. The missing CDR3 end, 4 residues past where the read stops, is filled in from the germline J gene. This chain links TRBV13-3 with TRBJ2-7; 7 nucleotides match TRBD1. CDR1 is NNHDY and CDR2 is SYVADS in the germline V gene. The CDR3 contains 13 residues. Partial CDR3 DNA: TGTGCCAGCAGACTCGGGACAGAATAT. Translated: CASRLGTEY. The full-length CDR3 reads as CASRLGTEYEQYF.

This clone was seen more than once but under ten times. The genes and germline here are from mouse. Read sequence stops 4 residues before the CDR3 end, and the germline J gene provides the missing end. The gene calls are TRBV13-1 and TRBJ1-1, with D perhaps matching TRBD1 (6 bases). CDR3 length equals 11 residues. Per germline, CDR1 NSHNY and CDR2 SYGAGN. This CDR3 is CASSADREVFF. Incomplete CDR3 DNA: TGTGCCAGCAGTGCGGACAGA.

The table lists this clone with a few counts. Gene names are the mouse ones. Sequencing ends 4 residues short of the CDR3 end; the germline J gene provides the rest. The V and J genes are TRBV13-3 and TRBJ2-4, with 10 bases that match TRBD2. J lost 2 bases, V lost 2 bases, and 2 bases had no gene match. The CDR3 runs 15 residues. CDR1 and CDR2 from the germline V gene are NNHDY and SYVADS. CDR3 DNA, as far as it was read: TGTGCCAGCAGTGAGGGACTGGGGCCTCAAAAC. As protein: CASSEGLGPQN. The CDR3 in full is CASSEGLGPQNTLYF. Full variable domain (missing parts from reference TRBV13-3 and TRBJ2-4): EAAVTQSPRSKVAVTGGKVTLSCHQTNNHDYMYWYRQDTGHGLRLIHYSYVADSTEKGDIPDGYKASRPSQENFSLILELASLSQTAVYFCASSEGLGPQNTLYFGAGTRLSVL.

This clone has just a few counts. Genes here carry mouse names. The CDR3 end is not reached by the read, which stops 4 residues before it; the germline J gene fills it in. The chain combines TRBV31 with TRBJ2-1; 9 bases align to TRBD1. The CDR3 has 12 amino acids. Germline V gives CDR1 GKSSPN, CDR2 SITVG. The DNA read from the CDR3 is TGTGCCTGGAGGGACAGGGGACCT. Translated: CAWRDRGP. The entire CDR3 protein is CAWRDRGPEQFF.

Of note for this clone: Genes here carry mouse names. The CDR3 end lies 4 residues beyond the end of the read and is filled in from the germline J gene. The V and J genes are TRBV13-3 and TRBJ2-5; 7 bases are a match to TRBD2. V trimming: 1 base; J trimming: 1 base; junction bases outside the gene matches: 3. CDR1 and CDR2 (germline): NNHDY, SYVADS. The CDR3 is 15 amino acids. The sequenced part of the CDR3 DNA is TGTGCCAGCAGTGATCGGGGGGGGTACCAAGAC. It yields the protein CASSDRGGYQD. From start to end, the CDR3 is CASSDRGGYQDTQYF.

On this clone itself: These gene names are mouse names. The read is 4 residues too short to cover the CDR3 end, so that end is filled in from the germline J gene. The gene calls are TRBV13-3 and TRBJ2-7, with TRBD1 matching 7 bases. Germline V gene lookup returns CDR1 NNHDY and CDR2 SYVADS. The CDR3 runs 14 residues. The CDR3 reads CASSPGQKYHEQYF. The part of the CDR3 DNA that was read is TGTGCCAGCAGTCCGGGACAGAAATATCAT.

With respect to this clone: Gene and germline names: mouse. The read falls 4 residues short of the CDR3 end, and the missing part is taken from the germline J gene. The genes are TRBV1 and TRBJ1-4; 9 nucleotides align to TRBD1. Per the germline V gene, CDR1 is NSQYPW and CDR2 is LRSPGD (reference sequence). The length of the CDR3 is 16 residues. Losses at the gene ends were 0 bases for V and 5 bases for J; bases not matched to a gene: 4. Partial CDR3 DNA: TGCACCTGCAGTGCAGATGGGGGGACAGGGAACGAA. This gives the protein CTCSADGGTGNE. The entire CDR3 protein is CTCSADGGTGNERLFF.

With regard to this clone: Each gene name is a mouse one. The covered CDR3 bases are TGTGCCAGCGGGGACTGGGGGGGCGCGAGGCAAGAC. As protein: CASGDWGGARQD. The whole CDR3 is CASGDWGGARQDTQYF. This chain joins TRBV13-2 and TRBJ2-5; the match to TRBD2 covers 13 bases. Read coverage stops 4 residues before the CDR3 terminus; the germline J gene supplies the remainder. The CDR3 totals 16 residues. The V and J ends lost 5 bases and 3 bases, in that order; junction bases with no gene match: 6. Germline V gene lookup returns CDR1 NNHNN and CDR2 SYGAGS (reference sequence).

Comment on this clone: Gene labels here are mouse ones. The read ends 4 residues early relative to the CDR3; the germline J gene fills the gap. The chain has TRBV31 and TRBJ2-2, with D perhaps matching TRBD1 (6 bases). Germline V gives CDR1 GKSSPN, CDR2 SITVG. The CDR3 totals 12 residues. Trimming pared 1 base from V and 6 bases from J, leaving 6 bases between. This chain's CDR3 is CAWSHRAGQLYF. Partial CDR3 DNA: TGTGCCTGGAGTCACAGGGCCGGG.

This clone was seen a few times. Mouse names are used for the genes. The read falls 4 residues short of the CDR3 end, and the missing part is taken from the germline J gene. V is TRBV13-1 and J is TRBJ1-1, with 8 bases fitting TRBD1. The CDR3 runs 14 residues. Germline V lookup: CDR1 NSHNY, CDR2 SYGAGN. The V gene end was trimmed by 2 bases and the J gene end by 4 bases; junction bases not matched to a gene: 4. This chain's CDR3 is CASSDRGRGTEVFF. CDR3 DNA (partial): TGTGCCAGCAGTGACAGGGGGCGCGGCACA.

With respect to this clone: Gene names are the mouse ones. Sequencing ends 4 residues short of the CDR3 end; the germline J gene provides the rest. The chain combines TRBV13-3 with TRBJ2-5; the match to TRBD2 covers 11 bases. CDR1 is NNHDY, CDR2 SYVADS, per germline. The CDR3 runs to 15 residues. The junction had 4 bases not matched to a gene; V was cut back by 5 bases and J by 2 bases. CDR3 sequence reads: CASRDWGVSQDTQYF. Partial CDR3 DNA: TGTGCCAGCAGGGACTGGGGGGTCAGCCAAGAC.